This TCR beta chain is from a study of cytomegalovirus exposure and HLA in healthy donors. With regard to this clone: Its antigen remains unidentified.

Use of 60 Vbeta and 13 Jbeta primers characterized the PCR. This table comes from immunoSEQ multiplex PCR, and its TCRdb copy is limited to in-frame clones, with some not included. The listing records approximately 200,000 clones. The V end lost 7 bases, the J end lost 5 bases, and 18 bases lay between the germline ends. This CDR3 is 14 amino acids long. Germline V gives CDR1 MGHDK, CDR2 SYGVNS. Study-level points and caveats: TRBV6-2, TRBV6-3 and other indistinguishable V segments were excluded. Rarity marked most TCR sequences, yet some public TCRs occurred in many donors.

The receptor comes from a boy aged 5-17 years in good health and CMV-seronegative. Source material: PBMCs. This rearrangement joins TRBV25-1 to TRBJ2-7; possible D gene TRBD1, 5 bases. The CDR3: CASISKSGRDEQYF. The CDR3 bases are TGTGCCAGCATTTCCAAATCAGGGCGAGACGAGCAGTACTTC.